This is a list of T cell receptor beta chains from one sample in a study of T cells in Graves' hyperthyroidism and ophthalmopathy. Each CDR3 protein gets one entry after TCRdb re-called the multiplex PCR reads with MiXCR. The sample lists about 210,000 distinct CDR3 sequences; 17% were seen once. Sequenced input: blood. The source of these receptors is a man aged 45-65 years with Graves' hyperthyroidism. CDR3s include the opening cysteine and the closing phenylalanine or tryptophan. The order of the fields is J gene, clone size, V gene, D gene, CDR3 protein, CDR3 DNA. A D gene is named only where the DNA matches it firmly. For some rows the clone size is stated as once, few or many, or as a class when expanded; others skip it.

j_call: TRBJ1-6; clone_size: NA; v_call: TRBV10-3; d_call: NA; cdr3_aa: CAISESDPNSPLHF; cdr3_nt: TGTGCCATCAGTGAGTCAGACCCGAATTCACCCCTCCACTTT
j_call: TRBJ1-1; clone_size: many; v_call: TRBV28; d_call: NA; cdr3_aa: CASSHALFEAFF; cdr3_nt: TGTGCCAGCAGCCACGCCTTATTTGAAGCTTTCTTT
j_call: TRBJ1-2; clone_size: NA; v_call: TRBV6-2/TRBV6-3; d_call: TRBD1; cdr3_aa: CASSAQGQGYTF; cdr3_nt: TGTGCCAGCAGTGCACAGGGACAGGGCTACACCTTC
j_call: TRBJ2-1; clone_size: NA; v_call: TRBV7-9; d_call: NA; cdr3_aa: CASSPQSYNEQFF; cdr3_nt: TGTGCCAGCAGCCCTCAGAGCTACAATGAGCAGTTCTTC
j_call: TRBJ2-5; clone_size: few; v_call: TRBV5-1; d_call: TRBD2; cdr3_aa: CASSLGAGGPEETQYF; cdr3_nt: TGCGCCAGCAGCTTGGGAGCGGGAGGGCCGGAAGAGACCCAGTACTTC
j_call: TRBJ2-1; clone_size: many; v_call: TRBV28; d_call: TRBD2; cdr3_aa: CASSSYTSGSREQFF; cdr3_nt: TGTGCCAGCAGTTCATATACTAGCGGGAGTAGAGAGCAGTTCTTC
j_call: TRBJ1-5; clone_size: NA; v_call: TRBV7-2; d_call: NA; cdr3_aa: CASSLAPEAGREKNQPQHF; cdr3_nt: TGTGCCAGCAGCTTAGCCCCGGAGGCGGGGAGGGAGAAGAATCAGCCCCAGCATTTT
j_call: TRBJ2-5; clone_size: many; v_call: TRBV7-9; d_call: TRBD2; cdr3_aa: CASSSGLAGQETQYF; cdr3_nt: TGTGCCAGCAGTTCTGGACTAGCGGGACAAGAGACCCAGTACTTC
j_call: TRBJ2-1; clone_size: few; v_call: TRBV30; d_call: TRBD2; cdr3_aa: CAWNPSGYNEQFF; cdr3_nt: TGTGCCTGGAATCCTAGCGGGTACAATGAGCAGTTCTTC
j_call: TRBJ2-5; clone_size: NA; v_call: TRBV2; d_call: TRBD2; cdr3_aa: CASSEAAGGVTQYF; cdr3_nt: TGTGCCAGCAGTGAGGCAGCGGGAGGGGTGACCCAGTACTTC
j_call: TRBJ2-1; clone_size: NA; v_call: TRBV9; d_call: NA; cdr3_aa: CASSSGPQGSYNEQFF; cdr3_nt: TGTGCCAGCAGCTCCGGTCCACAGGGATCCTACAATGAGCAGTTCTTC
j_call: TRBJ2-2; clone_size: NA; v_call: TRBV29-1; d_call: TRBD1; cdr3_aa: CSLEVRGPGELFF; cdr3_nt: TGCAGCCTTGAAGTTAGGGGGCCCGGGGAGCTGTTTTTT
j_call: TRBJ2-1; clone_size: many; v_call: TRBV28; d_call: TRBD1; cdr3_aa: CASSPTGPRNEQFF; cdr3_nt: TGTGCCAGCAGTCCGACAGGGCCTAGGAATGAGCAGTTCTTC
j_call: TRBJ2-5; clone_size: few; v_call: TRBV6-1; d_call: NA; cdr3_aa: CASSKATPQYF; cdr3_nt: TGTGCCAGCAGTAAAGCCACCCCCCAGTACTTC
j_call: TRBJ1-5; clone_size: many; v_call: TRBV12-3/TRBV12-4; d_call: TRBD1; cdr3_aa: CASSFGTGWGHQPQHF; cdr3_nt: TGTGCCAGCAGTTTCGGGACAGGGTGGGGTCATCAGCCCCAGCATTTT
j_call: TRBJ1-2; clone_size: NA; v_call: TRBV20-1; d_call: NA; cdr3_aa: CSESGLYGYTF; cdr3_nt: TGCAGTGAGTCGGGCCTCTATGGCTACACCTTC
j_call: TRBJ2-5; clone_size: many; v_call: TRBV20-1; d_call: NA; cdr3_aa: CSARDYRDGVSETQYF; cdr3_nt: TGCAGTGCTAGGGATTACCGGGACGGAGTCTCGGAGACCCAGTACTTC
j_call: TRBJ2-1; clone_size: few; v_call: TRBV13; d_call: TRBD2; cdr3_aa: CASSSGLEGNEQFF; cdr3_nt: TGTGCCAGCAGTTCCGGACTAGAGGGCAATGAGCAGTTCTTC
j_call: TRBJ2-7; clone_size: NA; v_call: TRBV15; d_call: TRBD2; cdr3_aa: CATSRSSGGGSYEQYF; cdr3_nt: TGTGCCACCAGCAGATCTAGCGGGGGGGGATCCTACGAGCAGTACTTC
j_call: TRBJ2-1; clone_size: few; v_call: TRBV10-3; d_call: NA; cdr3_aa: CAISGKETSLLEQFF; cdr3_nt: TGTGCCATCAGTGGGAAAGAAACTTCCCTCCTTGAGCAGTTCTTC
j_call: TRBJ2-5; clone_size: NA; v_call: TRBV5-4; d_call: TRBD2; cdr3_aa: CASSSTLAEETQYF; cdr3_nt: TGTGCCAGCAGCTCAACACTAGCGGAAGAGACCCAGTACTTC
j_call: TRBJ2-2; clone_size: few; v_call: TRBV6-2/TRBV6-3; d_call: TRBD2; cdr3_aa: CASSYPPLLAGDQVGTGELFF; cdr3_nt: TGTGCCAGCAGTTACCCACCCTTGTTAGCGGGAGATCAAGTTGGCACCGGGGAGCTGTTTTTT
j_call: TRBJ2-7; clone_size: many; v_call: TRBV2; d_call: NA; cdr3_aa: CASSVGGSREQYF; cdr3_nt: TGTGCCAGCAGTGTAGGGGGGAGTCGGGAGCAGTACTTC
j_call: TRBJ2-1; clone_size: many; v_call: TRBV7-3; d_call: NA; cdr3_aa: CASSPSALYNEQFF; cdr3_nt: TGTGCCAGCAGCCCCAGCGCCCTCTACAATGAGCAGTTCTTC
j_call: TRBJ2-3; clone_size: NA; v_call: TRBV20-1; d_call: NA; cdr3_aa: CSARDERTDTQYF; cdr3_nt: TGCAGTGCTAGAGACGAGCGAACAGATACGCAGTATTTT
j_call: TRBJ2-7; clone_size: many; v_call: TRBV24-1; d_call: TRBD1; cdr3_aa: CATSDTGTGTYEQYF; cdr3_nt: TGTGCCACCAGTGATACCGGGACAGGGACCTACGAGCAGTACTTC
j_call: TRBJ2-2; clone_size: few; v_call: TRBV7-2; d_call: NA; cdr3_aa: CASSLRVAAANTGELFF; cdr3_nt: TGTGCCAGCAGCTTAAGGGTGGCGGCCGCGAACACCGGGGAGCTGTTTTTT
j_call: TRBJ2-1; clone_size: few; v_call: TRBV3-1; d_call: TRBD1; cdr3_aa: CASSPSDRGYNEQFF; cdr3_nt: TGTGCCAGCAGTCCAAGTGACAGGGGGTACAATGAGCAGTTCTTC
j_call: TRBJ2-7; clone_size: many; v_call: TRBV11-3; d_call: NA; cdr3_aa: CASGDRGTDSYEQYF; cdr3_nt: TGTGCCAGCGGGGACCGGGGGACAGACTCCTACGAGCAGTACTTC
j_call: TRBJ2-6; clone_size: NA; v_call: TRBV6-4; d_call: NA; cdr3_aa: CASSNLISGANVLTF; cdr3_nt: TGTGCCAGCAGTAACCTGATCTCTGGGGCCAACGTCCTGACTTTC
j_call: TRBJ1-2; clone_size: many; v_call: TRBV18; d_call: NA; cdr3_aa: CASSPPVGGANYGYTF; cdr3_nt: TGTGCCAGCTCACCACCGGTGGGCGGCGCGAACTATGGCTACACCTTC
j_call: TRBJ2-7; clone_size: NA; v_call: TRBV5-1; d_call: TRBD1; cdr3_aa: CASSVGQGGNYEQYF; cdr3_nt: TGCGCCAGCAGCGTGGGACAGGGCGGGAACTACGAGCAGTACTTC
j_call: TRBJ2-7; clone_size: NA; v_call: TRBV28; d_call: TRBD2; cdr3_aa: CASNPSGGPLYEQYF; cdr3_nt: TGTGCCAGCAACCCCTCGGGAGGTCCTTTATACGAGCAGTACTTC
j_call: TRBJ2-1; clone_size: many; v_call: TRBV3-1; d_call: TRBD2; cdr3_aa: CASSQGLAGDVNEQFF; cdr3_nt: TGTGCCAGCAGCCAAGGACTAGCGGGAGATGTCAATGAGCAGTTCTTC
j_call: TRBJ2-4; clone_size: NA; v_call: TRBV28; d_call: TRBD2; cdr3_aa: CASSSLIAGGPVNIQYF; cdr3_nt: TGTGCCAGCAGCTCCCTTATAGCGGGAGGGCCTGTAAACATTCAGTACTTC
j_call: TRBJ2-7; clone_size: many; v_call: TRBV7-2; d_call: TRBD1; cdr3_aa: CASSFTGTGGSYKQYF; cdr3_nt: TGTGCCAGCAGCTTTACCGGGACAGGGGGCTCCTACAAGCAGTACTTC
j_call: TRBJ2-1; clone_size: many; v_call: TRBV7-6; d_call: NA; cdr3_aa: CASSSTRTTEQFF; cdr3_nt: TGTGCCAGCAGCTCCACCCGGACGACTGAGCAGTTCTTC
j_call: TRBJ2-7; clone_size: NA; v_call: TRBV5-1; d_call: TRBD1; cdr3_aa: CASSFQGAGYEQYF; cdr3_nt: TGCGCCAGCAGCTTTCAGGGGGCGGGTTACGAGCAGTACTTC
j_call: TRBJ2-3; clone_size: NA; v_call: TRBV12-3/TRBV12-4; d_call: TRBD2; cdr3_aa: CASRPIAGGVDTQYF; cdr3_nt: TGTGCCAGCAGACCAATAGCGGGAGGGGTGGATACGCAGTATTTT
j_call: TRBJ2-5; clone_size: many; v_call: TRBV28; d_call: NA; cdr3_aa: CASSLWGGREDETQYF; cdr3_nt: TGTGCCAGCAGTTTATGGGGCGGCAGGGAGGACGAGACCCAGTACTTC